This T cell receptor beta chain was sequenced during a study of response to subunit inactivated influenza vaccine. Study findings and constraints: Authors suggested each seasonal flu vaccination may recruit only limited numbers of new T cells.

The V and J ends lost 0 bases and 8 bases, in that order; junction bases with no gene match: 17. The CDR3 consists of 19 residues. Per germline, CDR1 MNHEY and CDR2 SVGAGI. Via MiXCR, TCRdb re-called the RT-PCR reads, giving one row per CDR3 protein. The sample lists around 300,000 distinct CDR3 sequences; roughly 22% were seen once. On this clonotype: Its cognate antigen is unknown.

The chain recombines TRBV6-5 with TRBJ1-2, with 11 bases identical to TRBD1. This receptor was identified in a man aged 50 to 69 who received an inactivated influenza vaccine. This sample comprised PBMCs from blood, obtained 21 months after vaccination. In DNA form, the CDR3 reads TGTGCCAGCAGTTACTCGAGTGGCTTTGGACAGGGGGCTACCGGGGGCTACACCTTC. Its translation: CASSYSSGFGQGATGGYTF.